Following are 15 T cell receptor beta chains from one sample sequenced in a study of T-cell memory formation after mild COVID-19. TCRdb used MiXCR to reprocess the 5' RACE reads, holding one entry per CDR3 protein. The data contain just over 350,000 distinct CDR3 sequences, about 15% of them singletons. The sequenced material came from PBMCs or a T cell subset sorted from them (not recorded which). These receptor sequences come from a man aged 18-30 years who had mild COVID-19 (a few samples of this study predate the infection). Cell type and time point are not known.

This clonotype was seen more than once but under ten times. J is TRBJ2-5 and V is TRBV24-1; 9 positions match TRBD1. Per germline, CDR1 KGHDR and CDR2 SFDVKD. The junction had 3 bases not matched to a gene; V was cut back by 0 bases and J by 5 bases. The CDR3 totals 15 residues. CDR3 DNA: TGTGCCACCAGTGATTTGCGGGGACAGGGCGAGACCCAGTACTTC. Translation gives CATSDLRGQGETQYF.

In its sample, this clonotype was seen many times. The J gene is TRBJ2-1, the V gene TRBV7-2, with D perhaps matching TRBD1 (7 bases). This CDR3 spans 14 amino acids. Germline V lookup: CDR1 SGHTA, CDR2 FQGNSA. The V and J ends lost 2 bases and 8 bases respectively, with 13 bases between them. This CDR3 is CASSLRRDSDEQFF. The CDR3 coding sequence is TGTGCCAGCAGCTTAAGGCGGGACAGTGATGAGCAGTTCTTC.

This clonotype was picked up a small number of times. This sequence joins TRBV5-5 and TRBJ2-7; tentatively, D is TRBD1 or TRBD2 (5 bases each). CDR1 and CDR2 from the germline V gene are SGHKS and YYEKEE (reference sequence). The CDR3 sequence is 15 residues long. Trimming removed 7 bases from V and 5 bases from J, with 22 bases in between. Here the CDR3 DNA reads TGTGCCAGCGCCAGTGGTGGGGGAGAGTCCCACGAGCAGTACTTC. The encoded protein is CASASGGGESHEQYF.

The J gene is TRBJ2-2, the V gene TRBV4-1, with 12 positions matching TRBD2. The V segment lost 4 bases and the J segment 0 bases; nucleotides outside the gene matches: 9. The CDR3 has 19 amino acids. CDR1 MGHRA and CDR2 YSYEKL come from the germline V gene. The CDR3 DNA is TGCGCCAGCAGCCTCAGGACTAGCGGGGACTACGCGAACACCGGGGAGCTGTTTTTT. Its protein is CASSLRTSGDYANTGELFF.

This clonotype was recorded a few times. The V call is TRBV7-8, the J call TRBJ1-1; D may be TRBD1 (6 bases). This CDR3 is 15 amino acids long. The V gene lost 1 base and the J gene lost 1 base, with 10 bases spanning the gap. CDR1 SGHVS and CDR2 FQNEAQ come from the germline V gene. In DNA form, the CDR3 reads TGTGCCAGCAGCTTAGAAAGGACAGCGAACACTGAAGCTTTCTTT. Its protein product is CASSLERTANTEAFF. Based on the CDR3 plus reference TRBV7-8 and TRBJ1-1, the full variable domain is GAGVSQSPRYKVAKRGQDVALRCDPISGHVSLFWYQQALGQGPEFLTYFQNEAQLDKSGLPSDRFFAERPEGSVSTLKIQRTQQEDSAVYLCASSLERTANTEAFFGQGTRLTVV.

The V call is TRBV3-1, the J call TRBJ2-3; 8 positions agree with TRBD2. The CDR3 runs 16 residues. Germline V gene data show CDR1 as LGHDT and CDR2 as YNNKEL (reference sequence). Trimming at V came to 4 bases and at J to 6 bases, leaving 12 bases not matched to a gene. CDR3: CASSPPQAGVYDTQYF. The CDR3 bases are TGTGCCAGCAGCCCTCCCCAAGCGGGGGTCTATGATACGCAGTATTTT.

This clonotype showed up many times. The chain has TRBV9 and TRBJ2-5; D possibly uses TRBD1 or TRBD2 (5 bases each). The V gene lost 3 bases and the J gene lost 5 bases, with 17 bases spanning the gap. The CDR3 totals 15 residues. Looked up from germline, CDR1 is SGDLS and CDR2 is YYNGEE. In nucleotides, the CDR3 is TGTGCCAGCAGCGCCTCCGGGACCCAAGACGAGACCCAGTACTTC. This codes for CASSASGTQDETQYF. Full variable domain (remainder filled in from reference TRBV9 and TRBJ2-5): DSGVTQTPKHLITATGQRVTLRCSPRSGDLSVYWYQQSLDQGLQFLIQYYNGEERAKGNILERFSAQQFPDLHSELNLSSLELGDSALYFCASSASGTQDETQYFGPGTRLLVL.

This clonotype was observed a few times. The chain is built from TRBV15 and TRBJ2-3; D perhaps matches TRBD2 (5 bases). V gave up 8 bases and J gave up 2 bases, with 14 bases separating them. The CDR3 is 14 residues long. Germline V CDR1 and CDR2: LNHNV, YYDKDF (reference sequence). CDR3 DNA: TGTGCCACCGGCGGTACCGGGGACACAGATACGCAGTATTTT. It codes for CATGGTGDTDTQYF.

In this sample, this clonotype turned up a few times. This chain uses TRBV27 with TRBJ2-7; 9 bases are shared with TRBD2. The ends lost 11 bases at V and 3 bases at J; junction bases unmatched: 23. Germline CDR1 is MNHEY and CDR2 is SMNVEV (reference sequence). CDR3 size: 18 residues. CDR3 bases: TGTGCCTCTGTCGGCGCGGGGGGGCCCACTTACCCCATCTACGAGCAGTACTTC. Protein sequence: CASVGAGGPTYPIYEQYF.

The V call is TRBV4-3, the J call TRBJ2-3, with TRBD2 matching over 7 bases. Germline assignment: CDR1 LGHNA and CDR2 YSLEER. The trim removed 0 bases at V and 4 bases at J, leaving 4 bases unmatched. The CDR3 is made up of 15 amino acids. CDR3 sequence: CASSQDLGRADTQYF. CDR3 nucleotides: TGCGCCAGCAGCCAAGACCTTGGGAGGGCAGATACGCAGTATTTT.

There are a few counts of this clonotype. This chain joins TRBV24-1 and TRBJ2-3, with a possible D match to TRBD2 (6 bases). Germline loops: CDR1 KGHDR, CDR2 SFDVKD. There are 19 residues in the CDR3. V was cut by 3 bases and J by 2 bases, with 23 bases left in between. The CDR3 sequence: CATSDPPFGRRLYTDTQYF. As DNA, the CDR3 is TGTGCCACCAGTGATCCTCCCTTCGGGAGAAGACTCTACACAGATACGCAGTATTTT.

The V and J genes are TRBV4-3 and TRBJ1-2; 10 bases are shared with TRBD1. The germline gives CDR1 LGHNA, CDR2 YSLEER. V gave up 2 bases and J gave up 8 bases; unmatched junction bases: 5. The CDR3 runs to 14 residues. In DNA form, the CDR3 reads TGCGCCAGCAGCCAATGGACAGGGGGGCACGGCTACACCTTC. It codes for CASSQWTGGHGYTF.

V usage is TRBV28 and J usage is TRBJ2-1; no clear D. CDR1 is MDHEN, CDR2 SYDVKM, per germline. Trimming took off 5 bases at V and 4 bases at J, with 18 bases between the two ends. The CDR3 sequence is 16 residues long. In DNA, the CDR3 is TGTGCCAGCAGTCCCTCGTCAGCAGATGAATACAATGAGCAGTTCTTC. It encodes CASSPSSADEYNEQFF. The whole variable domain, filled in from reference TRBV28 and TRBJ2-1, reads DVKVTQSSRYLVKRTGEKVFLECVQDMDHENMFWYRQDPGLGLRLIYFSYDVKMKEKGDIPEGYSVSREKKERFSLILESASTNQTSMYLCASSPSSADEYNEQFFGPGTRLTVL.

This clonotype was seen a handful of times. The V call is TRBV7-3, the J call TRBJ1-1, with D possibly being TRBD1 (6 bases). V was cut by 5 bases and J by 4 bases, with 11 bases left in between. This CDR3 is 13 amino acids long. Germline CDR1 is SGHTA and CDR2 is FQGTGA. The CDR3 nucleotides are TGTGCCAGCAGCCAACAGGGCTCCACTGAAGCTTTCTTT. Translation gives CASSQQGSTEAFF.

J is TRBJ2-3 and V is TRBV29-1; 7 nucleotides agree with TRBD2. The V gene's germline CDR1 is SQVTM and CDR2 ANQGSEA. The CDR3 has 12 residues. With V trimmed by 8 bases and J by 4 bases, 6 bases remained unmatched. The DNA for the CDR3 is TGCAGCTTAAGACTAGCCGCAGATACGCAGTATTTT. Its protein product is CSLRLAADTQYF.